A selection of T cell receptor beta chains follows, all from one sample in a study of shared clonotypes between healthy human individuals. TCRdb's copy holds only in-frame clones and misses some; the assay was immunoSEQ multiplex PCR. The top ten hold less than 0.06% of the sample, which has hundreds of thousands of clones, almost 97% seen once. Specimen: naive CD4+ T cells sorted from blood. The receptors were gathered from a woman in her 30s in good health. The CDR3 runs from the conserved cysteine through the conserved F or W. The D gene is left open where the match is weak. Size is stated for part of the rows, as once, few or many counts, or as a class when the clone is expanded.

d_call	v_call	clone_size	j_call	cdr3_aa	cdr3_nt
.	TRBV11-2	.	TRBJ1-2	CASSLFGDQGYTF	TGTGCCAGCAGCTTATTTGGGGACCAAGGCTACACCTTC
.	TRBV25-1	.	TRBJ2-7	CASSEGQGAVEQYF	TGTGCCAGCAGTGAAGGGCAGGGCGCAGTCGAGCAGTACTTC
.	TRBV19	.	TRBJ2-7	CASKSGHQTYEQYF	TGTGCCAGTAAATCCGGACACCAGACCTACGAGCAGTACTTC
.	TRBV27	few	TRBJ1-2	CASSLSGDGGYTF	TGTGCCAGCAGTTTATCAGGGGATGGTGGCTACACCTTC
.	TRBV29-1	.	TRBJ2-4	CSVEGVAKNIQYF	TGCAGCGTTGAAGGGGTGGCCAAAAACATTCAGTACTTC
.	TRBV14	.	TRBJ1-6	CASSLEGGSYNSPLHF	TGTGCCAGCAGCCTCGAGGGGGGCTCGTATAATTCACCCCTCCACTTT
TRBD1	TRBV7-9	.	TRBJ1-1	CASSSQGGPDTEAFF	TGTGCCAGCAGCTCTCAGGGGGGGCCGGACACTGAAGCTTTCTTT
.	TRBV19	.	TRBJ2-6	CASSMGETVSGANVLTF	TGTGCCAGTAGTATGGGAGAAACAGTTAGTGGGGCCAACGTCCTGACTTTC
.	TRBV14	.	TRBJ1-1	CASSEGAALKAFF	TGTGCCAGCAGCGAAGGGGCGGCCTTAAAAGCTTTCTTT
.	TRBV6-5	.	TRBJ1-1	CASSSPRNTEAFF	TGTGCCAGCAGTTCTCCGCGGAACACTGAAGCTTTCTTT
.	TRBV19	.	TRBJ1-1	CASSSRMGVTEAFF	TGTGCCAGTAGTTCCAGGATGGGAGTCACTGAAGCTTTCTTT
.	TRBV6-5	.	TRBJ2-3	CASSYRGGTDTQYF	TGTGCCAGCAGTTACAGAGGGGGCACAGATACGCAGTATTTT
.	TRBV27	.	TRBJ2-7	CASRVNYEQYF	TGTGCCAGCAGGGTCAACTACGAGCAGTACTTC
.	TRBV6-5	.	TRBJ2-2	CASSYSGGADTGELFF	TGTGCCAGCAGTTACTCAGGGGGGGCGGACACCGGGGAGCTGTTTTTT
.	TRBV28	.	TRBJ2-7	CASTISGSEQYF	TGTGCCAGCACCATCTCGGGGTCCGAGCAGTACTTC
.	TRBV10-3	once	TRBJ2-3	CAIRNLPTDTQYF	TGTGCCATCAGAAACTTACCCACAGATACGCAGTATTTT
.	TRBV6-6	.	TRBJ2-2	CASSYSMVGTGELFF	TGTGCCAGCAGTTATTCGATGGTTGGAACCGGGGAGCTGTTTTTT
TRBD1	TRBV18	.	TRBJ1-1	CASSYTGALNTEAFF	TGTGCCAGCTCGTACACAGGGGCCTTGAACACTGAAGCTTTCTTT
.	TRBV7-9	.	TRBJ2-1	CASSPGTYNEQFF	TGTGCCAGCAGCCCCGGGACTTACAATGAGCAGTTCTTC
.	TRBV11-2	few	TRBJ1-3	CASSLFSGNTIYF	TGTGCCAGCAGCCTCTTCTCTGGAAACACCATATATTTT
TRBD2	TRBV7-3	.	TRBJ2-3	CASSWTSGSTDTQYF	TGTGCCAGCAGCTGGACTAGCGGCAGCACAGATACGCAGTATTTT
.	TRBV2	.	TRBJ1-3	CASSRGTSGNTIYF	TGTGCCAGCAGCAGGGGTACTTCTGGAAACACCATATATTTT
TRBD2	TRBV5-1	.	TRBJ2-3	CASSGTSGVDTQYF	TGCGCCAGCAGCGGAACTAGCGGGGTAGATACGCAGTATTTT
.	TRBV11-2	.	TRBJ1-2	CASSAFRANYGYTF	TGTGCCAGCAGCGCATTTCGGGCTAACTATGGCTACACCTTC